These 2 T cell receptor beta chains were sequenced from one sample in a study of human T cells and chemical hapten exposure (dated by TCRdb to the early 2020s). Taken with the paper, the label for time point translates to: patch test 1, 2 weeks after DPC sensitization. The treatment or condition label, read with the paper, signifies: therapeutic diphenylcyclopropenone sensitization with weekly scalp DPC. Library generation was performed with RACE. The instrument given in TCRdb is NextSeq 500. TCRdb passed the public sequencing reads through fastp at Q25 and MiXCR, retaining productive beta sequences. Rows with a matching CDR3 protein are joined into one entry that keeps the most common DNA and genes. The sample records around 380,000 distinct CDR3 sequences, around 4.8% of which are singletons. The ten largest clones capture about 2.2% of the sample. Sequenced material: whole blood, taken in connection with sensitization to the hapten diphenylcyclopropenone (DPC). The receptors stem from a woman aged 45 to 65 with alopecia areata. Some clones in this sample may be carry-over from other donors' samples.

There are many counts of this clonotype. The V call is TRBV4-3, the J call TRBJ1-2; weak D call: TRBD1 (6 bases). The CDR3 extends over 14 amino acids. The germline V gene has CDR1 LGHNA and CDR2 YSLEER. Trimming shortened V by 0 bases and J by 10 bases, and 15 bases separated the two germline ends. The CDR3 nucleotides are TGCGCCAGCAGCCAAGACGGACAGCGACGTGTCTACACCTTC. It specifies CASSQDGQRRVYTF.

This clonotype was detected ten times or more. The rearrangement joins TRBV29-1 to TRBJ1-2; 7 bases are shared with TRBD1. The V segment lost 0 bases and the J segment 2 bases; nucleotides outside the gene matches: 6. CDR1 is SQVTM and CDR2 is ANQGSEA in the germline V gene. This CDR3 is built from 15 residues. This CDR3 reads CSVEEVSRGNYGYTF. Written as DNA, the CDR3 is TGCAGCGTTGAAGAAGTAAGCAGGGGGAACTATGGCTACACCTTC.